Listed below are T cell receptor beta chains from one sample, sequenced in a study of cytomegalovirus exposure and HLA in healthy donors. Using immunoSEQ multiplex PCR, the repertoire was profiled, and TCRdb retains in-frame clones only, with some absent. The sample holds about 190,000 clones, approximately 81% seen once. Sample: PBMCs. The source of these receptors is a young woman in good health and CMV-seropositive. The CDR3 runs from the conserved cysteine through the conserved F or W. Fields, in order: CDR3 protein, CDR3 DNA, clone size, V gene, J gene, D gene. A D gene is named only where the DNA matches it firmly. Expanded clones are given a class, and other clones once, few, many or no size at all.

CDR3: CASSLGAGENTGELFF
DNA: TGCGCCAGCAGCTTGGGGGCAGGGGAGAACACCGGGGAGCTGTTTTTT
size: -
V: TRBV5-1
J: TRBJ2-2
D: -

CDR3: CASSSGAGNTEAFF
DNA: TGTGCCAGTAGTTCAGGGGCAGGTAACACTGAAGCTTTCTTT
size: -
V: TRBV19
J: TRBJ1-1
D: -

CDR3: CASSPGTGKDTQYF
DNA: TGTGCCAGCTCACCCGGGACAGGAAAAGATACGCAGTATTTT
size: -
V: TRBV18
J: TRBJ2-3
D: TRBD1

CDR3: CASSVDRGGAEAFF
DNA: TGTGCCAGCAGTGTGGACAGGGGGGGTGCTGAAGCTTTCTTT
size: -
V: TRBV6-6
J: TRBJ1-1
D: TRBD1

CDR3: CASSYSSNTIYF
DNA: TGTGCCAGCAGCTACTCATCAAACACCATATATTTT
size: -
V: TRBV7-9
J: TRBJ1-3
D: -

CDR3: CASSSDRTQDTQYF
DNA: TGTGCCAGCAGCTCGGACAGAACTCAAGATACCCAGTACTTC
size: -
V: TRBV11-2
J: TRBJ2-5
D: -

CDR3: CASSQSGTGGYNEQFF
DNA: TGCGCCAGCAGCCAGAGTGGGACAGGGGGTTACAATGAGCAGTTCTTC
size: once
V: TRBV4-1
J: TRBJ2-1
D: TRBD1

CDR3: CASSKVDRGRGYTF
DNA: TGTGCCAGCAGCAAAGTGGACAGGGGGCGAGGCTACACCTTC
size: -
V: TRBV21-1
J: TRBJ1-2
D: -

CDR3: CASTTLGGGNTEAFF
DNA: TGTGCCAGTACAACCCTTGGGGGCGGGAACACTGAAGCTTTCTTT
size: -
V: TRBV19
J: TRBJ1-1
D: -

CDR3: CASSFGLTTNEKLFF
DNA: TGTGCCAGCAGTTTTGGACTGACAACTAATGAAAAACTGTTTTTT
size: -
V: TRBV27
J: TRBJ1-4
D: -

CDR3: CASSAASGGMYEQYF
DNA: TGTGCCAGCAGTGCCGCTAGCGGGGGGATGTACGAGCAGTACTTC
size: once
V: TRBV6-6
J: TRBJ2-7
D: TRBD2

CDR3: CASSDILSYEQYF
DNA: TGTGCCAGCAGTGACATTCTCTCCTACGAGCAGTACTTC
size: -
V: TRBV2
J: TRBJ2-7
D: -

CDR3: CASRYRGGNQPQHF
DNA: TGTGCCAGCAGGTACAGGGGAGGTAATCAGCCCCAGCATTTT
size: -
V: TRBV6-5
J: TRBJ1-5
D: TRBD1

CDR3: CASSQGRVGGDEQYF
DNA: TGCGCCAGCAGCCAAGGCCGGGTAGGGGGCGACGAGCAGTACTTC
size: -
V: TRBV4-1
J: TRBJ2-7
D: TRBD1

CDR3: CASSPDQAAGGYTF
DNA: TGCGCCAGCAGCCCGGACCAGGCGGCAGGGGGCTACACCTTC
size: -
V: TRBV5-1
J: TRBJ1-2
D: -

CDR3: CASTPSGTGSTEAFF
DNA: TGTGCCAGCACCCCAAGCGGGACAGGGTCTACTGAAGCTTTCTTT
size: -
V: TRBV28
J: TRBJ1-1
D: TRBD1

CDR3: CASSVVEGMGNYGYTF
DNA: TGTGCCAGCAGCGTAGTAGAGGGAATGGGTAACTATGGCTACACCTTC
size: -
V: TRBV9
J: TRBJ1-2
D: -

CDR3: CASSADRGHEKLFF
DNA: TGTGCCAGCAGCGCCGACAGGGGGCATGAAAAACTGTTTTTT
size: -
V: TRBV2
J: TRBJ1-4
D: TRBD1

CDR3: CATTGTASYEQYF
DNA: TGTGCCACTACCGGGACAGCTTCCTACGAGCAGTACTTC
size: once
V: TRBV2
J: TRBJ2-7
D: TRBD1

CDR3: CASSLMGPLSTDTQYF
DNA: TGTGCCAGCAGCTTAATGGGCCCGTTGAGCACAGATACGCAGTATTTT
size: -
V: TRBV7-2
J: TRBJ2-3
D: -

CDR3: CATSSPGGVSNQPQHF
DNA: TGTGCCACCAGCAGCCCAGGGGGCGTAAGCAATCAGCCCCAGCATTTT
size: -
V: TRBV15
J: TRBJ1-5
D: TRBD1

CDR3: CARVALPLLGQYF
DNA: TGCGCCAGGGTAGCACTCCCCTTGCTGGGGCAGTACTTC
size: -
V: TRBV10-1
J: TRBJ2-7
D: -

CDR3: CASSVLGTSWHTQYF
DNA: TGTGCCAGCAGCGTATTGGGGACTAGCTGGCATACGCAGTATTTT
size: -
V: TRBV9
J: TRBJ2-3
D: TRBD2

CDR3: CASSQNTEAFF
DNA: TGTGCCAGCAGCCAGAACACTGAAGCTTTCTTT
size: -
V: TRBV28
J: TRBJ1-1
D: -

CDR3: CASSVGSGLARNEQFF
DNA: TGTGCCAGCAGCGTGGGATCCGGACTAGCGAGGAATGAGCAGTTCTTC
size: -
V: TRBV9
J: TRBJ2-1
D: TRBD2

CDR3: CASSPPERESYNEQFF
DNA: TGTGCCAGCAGTCCGCCGGAACGGGAGTCCTACAATGAGCAGTTCTTC
size: -
V: TRBV28
J: TRBJ2-1
D: -

CDR3: CASSVDSLNQPQHF
DNA: TGCGCCAGCAGCGTGGACAGCCTCAATCAGCCCCAGCATTTT
size: -
V: TRBV5-1
J: TRBJ1-5
D: -

CDR3: CASRRVRNNSPLHF
DNA: TGTGCCAGCAGACGGGTAAGGAATAATTCACCCCTCCACTTT
size: -
V: TRBV11-3
J: TRBJ1-6
D: -

CDR3: CASSDPGQKNTEAFF
DNA: TGCGCCAGCAGTGATCCGGGACAGAAGAACACTGAAGCTTTCTTT
size: -
V: TRBV10-2
J: TRBJ1-1
D: TRBD1